This TCR beta chain was identified during a study of blood T cell repertoires in COVID-19. Whole-study context: Sites in the United States, Italy and Spain provided acute and convalescent COVID-19 samples. T cells, B-cell-depleted T cells, or PBMCs supplied cDNA or gDNA.

Original processing methods: The authors estimated nucleated cell counts from reference gene primer amplification. Sequencing was performed with immunoSEQ multiplex PCR; in TCRdb, only in-frame clones are kept and a portion is missing. That table supplies the V and J calls and clone size; D and trimming were determined from the DNA. The sample holds roughly 200,000 clones, 86% seen once. Material for sequencing was peripheral blood. This sequence originates from a woman aged 25-40 years with active or convalescent COVID-19.

The CDR3 region has the DNA TGCGCCAGCAGCTTGGAGGACAGGGCGTTTGGATCTGGAAACACCATATATTTT. As protein: CASSLEDRAFGSGNTIYF. V is TRBV5-1 and J is TRBJ1-3, with 8 bases identical to TRBD1. CDR1 is SGHRS, CDR2 YFSETQ, per germline. V trimming: 0 bases; J trimming: 1 base; junction bases outside the gene matches: 9. The CDR3 totals 18 residues.